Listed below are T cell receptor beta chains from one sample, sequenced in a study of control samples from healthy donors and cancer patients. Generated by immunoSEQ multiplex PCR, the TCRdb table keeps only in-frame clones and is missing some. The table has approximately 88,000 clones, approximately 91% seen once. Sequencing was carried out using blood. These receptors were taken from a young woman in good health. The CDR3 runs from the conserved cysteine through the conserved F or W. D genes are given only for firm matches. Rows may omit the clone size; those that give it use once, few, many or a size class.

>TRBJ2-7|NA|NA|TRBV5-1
TGCGCCAGCAGCTTTGACAGGTCCTACGAGCAGTACTTC
CASSFDRSYEQYF
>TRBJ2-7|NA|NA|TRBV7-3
TGTGCCAGCAGCCCAGGGGGGGGAAAGGGAAGCTACGAGCAGTACTTC
CASSPGGGKGSYEQYF
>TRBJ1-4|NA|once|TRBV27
TGTGCCAGCAGTTATAAGGAAGGGGAAAAACTGTTTTTT
CASSYKEGEKLFF
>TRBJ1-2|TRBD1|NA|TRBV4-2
TGTGCCACCGGGACAGGGCCTCCCCCTTTCGACTATGGCTACACCTTC
CATGTGPPPFDYGYTF
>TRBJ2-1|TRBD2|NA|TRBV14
TGTGCCAGCAGCCTAACTAGCGGGAGTGTCGAATTCTTC
CASSLTSGSVEFF
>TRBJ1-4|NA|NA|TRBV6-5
TGTGCCAGCAGCGGGGGCCCGGGGGGACTGTTTTTT
CASSGGPGGLFF
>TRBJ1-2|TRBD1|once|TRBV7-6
TGTGCCAGCAGCTTAGGAGCAGGGGGGGCAGTAACCTATGGCTACACCTTC
CASSLGAGGAVTYGYTF
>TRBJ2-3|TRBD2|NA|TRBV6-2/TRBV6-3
TGTGCCAGCAGCCTACTAGCGGGAGTGACAGATACGCAGTATTTT
CASSLLAGVTDTQYF
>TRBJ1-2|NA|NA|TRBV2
TGTGCCAGCACTACGGACAACTATGGCTACACCTTC
CASTTDNYGYTF
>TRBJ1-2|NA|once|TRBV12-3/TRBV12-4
TGTGCCAGCGGTGGGGGAGGGCGGGGTGGCTACACCTTC
CASGGGGRGGYTF
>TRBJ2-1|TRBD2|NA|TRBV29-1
TGCAGCGTTGGCGGGAGTTATTACAATGAGCAGTTCTTC
CSVGGSYYNEQFF
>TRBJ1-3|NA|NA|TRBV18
TGTGCCAGCTCACCACCTGGGACTGGCAGGGGATCAGGAAACACCATATATTTT
CASSPPGTGRGSGNTIYF
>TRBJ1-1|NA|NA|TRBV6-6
TGTGCCAGCAGCCACCAACAGGGCTCTGAAGCTTTCTTT
CASSHQQGSEAFF
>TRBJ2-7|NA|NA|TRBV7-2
TGTGCCAGCAGCCCAACACAGGGGTCGGCGGGGGAGCAGTACTTC
CASSPTQGSAGEQYF
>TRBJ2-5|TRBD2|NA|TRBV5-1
TGCGCCAGCAGCTTGGGGCAACTAGCGGGGGGGCAAGAGACCCAGTACTTC
CASSLGQLAGGQETQYF
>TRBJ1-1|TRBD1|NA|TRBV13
TGTGCCAGCAGCGTATTTAGCCTGGGACAGAGGAACACTGAAGCTTTCTTT
CASSVFSLGQRNTEAFF
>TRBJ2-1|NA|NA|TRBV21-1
TGTGCCAGCAACCAATATGGGCACAGCGGGAGGCTCGACTACAATGAGCAGTTCTTC
CASNQYGHSGRLDYNEQFF
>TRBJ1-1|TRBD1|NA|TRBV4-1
TGCGCCAGCAGCCAAGATCCTAAGGGGGCGAACACTGAAGCTTTCTTT
CASSQDPKGANTEAFF
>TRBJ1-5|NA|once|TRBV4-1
TGCGCCAGCAGCCCTTTCTGGGGGTTGAGCAATCAGCCCCAGCATTTT
CASSPFWGLSNQPQHF
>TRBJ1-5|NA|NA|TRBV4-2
TGTGCCAGCAGCCAAAGTTCAGGAAGAAGGGATCAGCCCCAGCATTTT
CASSQSSGRRDQPQHF
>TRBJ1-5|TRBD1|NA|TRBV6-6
TGTGCCAGCAAACCTGACAGGGGCATTAGCAATCAGCCCCAGCATTTT
CASKPDRGISNQPQHF
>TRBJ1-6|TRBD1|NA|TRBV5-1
TGCGCCAGCAGCCGGACAGGGGCCCTAAATAATTCACCCCTCCACTTT
CASSRTGALNNSPLHF
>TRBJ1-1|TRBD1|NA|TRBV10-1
TGCGCCAGCAGAGCTAGCAGGGGGAACGCTGAAGCTTTCTTT
CASRASRGNAEAFF
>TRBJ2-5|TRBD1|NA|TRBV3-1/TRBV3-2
TGTGCCAGCAGGAGGGGACAGGGAAGGGAGACCCAGTACTTC
CASRRGQGRETQYF
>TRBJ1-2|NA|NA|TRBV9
TGTGCCAGCAGCGTAGGCACCCAACCTTATGGCTACACCTTC
CASSVGTQPYGYTF